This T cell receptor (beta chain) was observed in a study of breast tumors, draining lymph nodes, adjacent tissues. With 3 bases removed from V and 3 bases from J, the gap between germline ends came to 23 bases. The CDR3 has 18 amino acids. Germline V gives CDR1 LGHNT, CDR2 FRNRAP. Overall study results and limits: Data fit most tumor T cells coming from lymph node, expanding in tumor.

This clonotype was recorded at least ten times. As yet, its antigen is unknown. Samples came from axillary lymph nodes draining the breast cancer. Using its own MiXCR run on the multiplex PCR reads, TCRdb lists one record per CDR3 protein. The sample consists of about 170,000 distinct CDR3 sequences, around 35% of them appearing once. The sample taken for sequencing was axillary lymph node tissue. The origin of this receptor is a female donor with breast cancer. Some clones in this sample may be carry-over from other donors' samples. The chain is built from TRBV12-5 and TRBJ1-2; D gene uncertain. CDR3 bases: TGTGCTAGTGGTTTCCCCGGTGGGGAGAGTTCTCGGGACTATGGCTACACCTTC. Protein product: CASGFPGGESSRDYGYTF.